This TCR beta chain is from a study of blood T cell repertoires in COVID-19. TCRdb's copy holds only in-frame clones and misses some; the assay was immunoSEQ multiplex PCR. The sample holds about 49,000 clones, about 83% seen once. The V and J ends lost 3 bases and 0 bases respectively, with 2 bases between them. Looked up from germline, CDR1 is LNHDA and CDR2 is SQIVND (reference sequence). The CDR3 covers 13 residues. The TCR sequence derives from a man aged 50 or older with acute or convalescent COVID-19. Input material: peripheral blood. The chain employs TRBV19 and TRBJ2-2; D is unresolved. In DNA form, the CDR3 reads TGTGCCAGTAGTATCGCGAACACCGGGGAGCTGTTTTTT. Its translation is CASSIANTGELFF.